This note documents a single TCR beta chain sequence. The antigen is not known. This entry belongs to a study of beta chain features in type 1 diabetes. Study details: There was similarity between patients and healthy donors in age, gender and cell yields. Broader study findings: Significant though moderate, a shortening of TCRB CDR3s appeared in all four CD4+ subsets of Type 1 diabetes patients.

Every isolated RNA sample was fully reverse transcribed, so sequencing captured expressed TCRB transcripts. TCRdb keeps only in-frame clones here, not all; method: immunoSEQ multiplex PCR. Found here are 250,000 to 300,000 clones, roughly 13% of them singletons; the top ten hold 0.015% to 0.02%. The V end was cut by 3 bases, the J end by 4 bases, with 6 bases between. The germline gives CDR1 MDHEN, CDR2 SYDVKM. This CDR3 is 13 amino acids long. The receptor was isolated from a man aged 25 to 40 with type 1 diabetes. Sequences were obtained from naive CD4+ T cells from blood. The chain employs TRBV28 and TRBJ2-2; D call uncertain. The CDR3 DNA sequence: TGTGCCAGCAGTTTCTACGGCACCGGGGAGCTGTTTTTT. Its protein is CASSFYGTGELFF.